These 30 T cell receptor beta chains share one sample of origin, sequenced in a study of T cell clusters in autoimmune cytopenias. TRB rearrangements were amplified by touch-down multiplex PCR with mixed TRB-A/B primers. TCRdb processed the multiplex PCR reads again and assigns one entry to each CDR3 protein, with no DNA. There are several hundred distinct CDR3 sequences in the sample, with around 20% held by the top ten. Each sample's input was roughly 270 ng genomic DNA, approximately 37,500 genome equivalents. The same sample was also studied in work on T cell repertoires in aging, cancer and after chemotherapy.

Input material: peripheral blood. The receptor set was obtained from a human donor with chronic lymphocytic leukemia.

This clonotype is deemed large by its frequency. J is TRBJ1-2 and V is TRBV29-1; TCRdb reports TRBD1, a call that lacks DNA to check it against. The CDR3 is 13 residues long. Germline V CDR1 and CDR2: SQVTM, ANQGSEA. The CDR3 sequence: CSAGTGVGYGYTF.

Frequency places this clonotype as large. This chain connects TRBV27 to TRBJ2-3; TCRdb reports TRBD1, a call that lacks DNA to check it against. From germline, CDR1 is MNHEY and CDR2 SMNVEV (reference sequence). CDR3 length: 14 residues. The CDR3 spells CASSGWTDGGTQYF.

Measured by frequency, this clonotype is medium-sized (0.01 to 0.1%). The chain employs TRBV24-1 and TRBJ2-2; checking the TCRdb D call of TRBD1 is not possible without DNA. CDR1 KGHDR and CDR2 SFDVKD come from the germline V gene. This CDR3 contains 14 residues. This CDR3 reads CATSRQTSTGELFF.

The chain uses TRBV7-3 and TRBJ2-3. Germline V gene data show CDR1 as SGHTA and CDR2 as FQGTGA. The CDR3 contains 14 residues. The CDR3 spells CASSLGQTTDTQYF. Together with reference TRBV7-3 and TRBJ2-3, the CDR3 gives the full variable domain: GAGVSQTPSNKVTEKGKYVELRCDPISGHTALYWYRQSLGQGPEFLIYFQGTGAADDSGLPNDRFFAVRPEGSVSTLKIQRTERGDSAVYLCASSLGQTTDTQYFGPGTRLTVL.

This clonotype is called medium-sized based on its frequency. The chain uses TRBV5-1 and TRBJ2-2. The length of the CDR3 is 15 residues. Germline assignment: CDR1 SGHRS and CDR2 YFSETQ. The CDR3 spells CASSLLQTNTGELFF.

In terms of frequency, this clonotype is medium-sized. CDR3 sequence reads: CSAKVEATDTQYF. The J gene is TRBJ2-3, the V gene TRBV20-1. CDR1 and CDR2 (germline): DFQATT, SNEGSKA (reference sequence). This CDR3 is built from 13 residues.

By frequency, this clonotype registers medium-sized. The V and J genes are TRBV6-6 and TRBJ2-7. This CDR3 is built from 18 residues. Germline V gene data show CDR1 as MNHNY and CDR2 as SVGAGI (reference sequence). This CDR3 is CASSYFTMESGSLHEQYF.

Frequency places this clonotype as medium-sized. The chain links TRBV6-1 to TRBJ1-2; TCRdb reports TRBD1, a call that lacks DNA to check it against. This CDR3 comprises 14 residues. Germline V gene data show CDR1 as MNHNS and CDR2 as SASEGT. The CDR3 sequence is CASTPGTGTYGYTF.

This clonotype is deemed medium-sized by its frequency. The gene calls are TRBV13 and TRBJ2-7; no DNA is available, so the TRBD2 call from TCRdb remains unchecked. Germline V gene lookup returns CDR1 PRHDT and CDR2 FYEKMQ (reference sequence). This CDR3 is built from 14 residues. The CDR3 loop is CASSSRGLGDEQYF.

This clonotype shows up as medium-sized (0.01 to 0.1%) by frequency. The V call is TRBV5-8, the J call TRBJ2-3; TCRdb's assignment of TRBD1 cannot be checked, as there is no DNA. Germline loops: CDR1 SGHTS, CDR2 YDEGEE. The CDR3 sequence is 13 residues long. The CDR3 sequence: CASSLNGQGSEYF.

This clonotype is called medium-sized based on its frequency. V and J are TRBV18 and TRBJ2-5; absent DNA, TCRdb's TRBD2 call cannot be checked. CDR1 and CDR2 (germline): KGHSH, LQKENI. CDR3 length: 17 residues. The CDR3: CASSPALSGRAGETQYF. The complete variable domain, with remaining parts taken from reference TRBV18 and TRBJ2-5, reads NAGVMQNPRHLVRRRGQEARLRCSPMKGHSHVYWYRQLPEEGLKFMVYLQKENIIDESGMPKERFSAEFPKEGPSILRIQQVVRGDSAAYFCASSPALSGRAGETQYFGPGTRLLVL.

This clonotype ranks as medium-sized (0.01 to 0.1%) in terms of frequency. This chain connects TRBV6-4 to TRBJ2-6. The CDR3 loop spans 14 amino acids. CDR1 and CDR2 from the germline V gene are MRHNA and SNTAGT. The CDR3 loop is CASSDNSGANVLTF.

Judged by frequency, this clonotype is medium-sized (0.01 to 0.1%). This chain's CDR3 is CASSFARTNTGELFF. The J gene is TRBJ2-2, the V gene TRBV11-3. Germline V gene sequence: CDR1 SGHNT, CDR2 YENEEA. This CDR3 contains 15 residues.

V gene TRBV20-1 combines with J gene TRBJ2-2; there is no DNA to check the TCRdb D call of TRBD1. The CDR3 extends over 16 amino acids. The germline V gene has CDR1 DFQATT and CDR2 SNEGSKA (reference sequence). The CDR3 region is CSARDPTAGLTGELFF.

Its frequency marks this clonotype as hyperexpanded. The chain combines TRBV19 with TRBJ2-2; TCRdb designates TRBD2, a call that cannot be tested without DNA. Per the germline V gene, CDR1 is LNHDA and CDR2 is SQIVND (reference sequence). The CDR3 is 16 amino acids. The CDR3 is CATSSQWADGTGELFF.

This clonotype shows up as medium-sized by frequency. The chain recombines TRBV5-8 with TRBJ1-4; TCRdb designates TRBD1, a call that cannot be tested without DNA. The CDR3 is 14 residues long. Per germline, CDR1 SGHTS and CDR2 YDEGEE. CDR3 protein: CASSSGQINEKLFF.

By frequency, this clonotype is medium-sized. CDR3 sequence reads: CATSRTGGISYNEQFF. The chain has TRBV24-1 and TRBJ2-1; TCRdb designates TRBD1, a call that cannot be tested without DNA. CDR3 length equals 16 residues. Germline CDR1 KGHDR, CDR2 SFDVKD.

This chain links TRBV29-1 with TRBJ1-2. The germline V gene encodes CDR1 SQVTM and CDR2 ANQGSEA. This CDR3 is built from 15 residues. This CDR3 reads CSAGGGGGVGYGYTF.

Judged by frequency, this clonotype is large. This sequence joins TRBV29-1 and TRBJ1-2; TCRdb names TRBD1, which stays unverified in the absence of DNA. Germline loops: CDR1 SQVTM, CDR2 ANQGSEA. This CDR3 spans 11 amino acids. CDR3 amino acids: CSEGTSGGYTF.

Judged by frequency, this clonotype is medium-sized. The chain carries TRBV12-3 or TRBV12-4 and TRBJ1-4. CDR3 length: 17 residues. CDR3 loop: CASSLATPRPVNEKLFF.

This clonotype is medium-sized by frequency. This chain connects TRBV19 to TRBJ1-2; TCRdb selects TRBD1, and the lack of DNA leaves this call unchecked. The length of the CDR3 is 14 residues. Per the germline V gene, CDR1 is LNHDA and CDR2 is SQIVND (reference sequence). CDR3 sequence reads: CASSRWDIGYGYTF.

The V and J genes are TRBV20-1 and TRBJ1-2; as DNA is missing, the TRBD1 call by TCRdb cannot be tested. Germline CDR1 is DFQATT and CDR2 is SNEGSKA (reference sequence). This CDR3 contains 15 residues. The CDR3 protein is CSARVTRTGGYGYTF.

Measured by frequency, this clonotype is large. This chain uses TRBV29-1 with TRBJ2-4; TCRdb selects TRBD1, and the lack of DNA leaves this call unchecked. Germline V CDR1 and CDR2: SQVTM, ANQGSEA. This CDR3 has 11 amino acids. CDR3 in amino acids: CSSGQRNIQYF.

Its frequency marks this clonotype as medium-sized (0.01 to 0.1%). This sequence joins TRBV6-2 or TRBV6-3 and TRBJ2-5; checking the TCRdb D call of TRBD1 is not possible without DNA. CDR3 length: 16 amino acids. Germline V lookup: CDR1 MNHEY, CDR2 SVGEGT. CDR3 in amino acids: CASTPLDSPDQETQYF.

Judged by frequency, this clonotype is medium-sized. This chain links TRBV20-1 with TRBJ2-3; as DNA is missing, the TRBD2 call by TCRdb cannot be tested. CDR1 and CDR2 from the germline V gene are DFQATT and SNEGSKA (reference sequence). CDR3 size: 16 residues. CDR3 protein: CSASGLAGARTDTQYF.

The J gene is TRBJ2-3, the V gene TRBV20-1; TCRdb's assignment of TRBD1 cannot be checked, as there is no DNA. The CDR3 has 16 amino acids. From germline, CDR1 is DFQATT and CDR2 SNEGSKA (reference sequence). The chain's CDR3 is CSARDLLAGAQGTQYF.

The J gene is TRBJ1-2, the V gene TRBV5-4; the D call from TCRdb, TRBD1, cannot be confirmed without DNA. The CDR3 loop spans 16 amino acids. Germline V gene sequence: CDR1 SGHNT, CDR2 YYREEE (reference sequence). The CDR3: CASSLRGAGRGPGYTF.

This clonotype is labeled large based on frequency. The chain is built from TRBV6-5 and TRBJ2-5. CDR1 MNHEY and CDR2 SVGAGI come from the germline V gene. The CDR3 spans 12 residues. This CDR3 is CASSYGRETQYF.

According to its frequency, this clonotype is large. This rearrangement joins TRBV19 to TRBJ1-2; the D call from TCRdb, TRBD1, cannot be confirmed without DNA. This CDR3 is 14 amino acids long. CDR1 and CDR2 (germline): LNHDA, SQIVND (reference sequence). The CDR3 reads CASISRAGNYGYTF.

This clonotype is large by frequency. V usage is TRBV6-1 and J usage is TRBJ2-6. Germline V gives CDR1 MNHNS, CDR2 SASEGT. The CDR3 is made up of 15 amino acids. CDR3 sequence reads: CASSEEGAGANVLTF.